The 22 T cell receptor beta chains reported below all come from one sample, sequenced in a study of T cells in Graves' hyperthyroidism and ophthalmopathy. Regions amplified from RNA transcripts were the TCR beta CDR3 regions. Using the HTBI primer set, a first-round RT-PCR was run on the TCR CDR3. TCRdb analysed the multiplex PCR reads with MiXCR anew, one entry per CDR3 protein. Among 450,000 to 700,000 distinct CDR3 sequences listed, roughly 46% were seen once. Source material: peripheral blood or thyroid tissue (not recorded which). The source is an adult woman with Graves' disease, either hyperthyroidism or ophthalmopathy (not recorded which).

Details on this clonotype: The germline gene is not matched at one end of the junction; a read error may be the cause. The gene calls are TRBV20-1 and TRBJ1-5, with a possible D match to TRBD1 (6 bases). CDR1 DFQATT and CDR2 SNEGSKA come from the germline V gene (reference sequence). There are 15 residues in the CDR3. CDR3 region: CSAVQGPLSNQPQHF. CDR3 nucleotide sequence: TGCAGTGCCGTACAGGGTCCCCTTAGCAATCAGCCTCAGCATTTT.

This clonotype appeared many times. The genes are TRBV7-3 and TRBJ2-5; D possibly matches TRBD1 or TRBD2 (5 bases each). CDR1 SGHTA and CDR2 FQGTGA come from the germline V gene. V lost 1 base to trimming and J lost 6 bases, with 15 bases between them. The CDR3 length is 15 residues. The CDR3 reads CASSLIGGPAKTQYF. The CDR3 nucleotides read TGTGCCAGCAGCTTAATTGGGGGTCCGGCGAAGACCCAGTACTTC.

This clonotype was seen at least ten times. V gene TRBV12-3 or TRBV12-4 combines with J gene TRBJ2-5; D possibly corresponds to TRBD2 (6 bases). Trimming stripped 3 bases from V and 9 bases from J, with 8 bases between. The CDR3 is 11 amino acids. The chain's CDR3 is CASSFGRPQYF. The CDR3 DNA follows: TGTGCCAGCAGTTTCGGGAGACCCCAGTACTTC.

This clonotype was counted a few times. This chain joins TRBV5-1 and TRBJ1-3, with D unresolved. The CDR3 runs to 19 residues. Between the trimmed V and J ends, which lost 1 base and 0 bases, there was a span of 20 bases. CDR1 is SGHRS and CDR2 is YFSETQ in the germline V gene. CDR3 amino acids: CASSLLSTVSASSGNTIYF. CDR3 in DNA: TGCGCCAGCAGCTTGTTAAGTACCGTGAGTGCCAGCTCTGGAAACACCATATATTTT.

There are many counts of this clonotype. J is TRBJ2-2 and V is TRBV5-5; the D gene is possibly TRBD1 (5 bases). From germline, CDR1 is SGHKS and CDR2 YYEKEE (reference sequence). V gave up 3 bases and J gave up 6 bases, with 12 bases separating them. The CDR3 runs to 14 residues. In DNA, the CDR3 is TGTGCCAGCAGCTACCAGGGTCTAGCCGGGGAGCTGTTTTTT. Its protein is CASSYQGLAGELFF.

V and J are TRBV7-9 and TRBJ1-2; TRBD1 matches at 10 bases. Trimming at V came to 3 bases and at J to 9 bases, leaving 10 bases not matched to a gene. Germline V gene data show CDR1 as SEHNR and CDR2 as FQNEAQ (reference sequence). This CDR3 has 15 amino acids. CDR3 loop: CASSFGRGQGSSYTF. CDR3 sequence (DNA): TGTGCCAGCAGCTTCGGTCGGGGACAGGGGAGCAGCTACACCTTC. Drawing the rest from reference TRBV7-9 and TRBJ1-2, the complete variable domain is DTGVSQNPRHKITKRGQNVTFRCDPISEHNRLYWYRQTLGQGPEFLTYFQNEAQLEKSRLLSDRFSAERPKGSFSTLEIQRTEQGDSAMYLCASSFGRGQGSSYTFGSGTRLTVV.

V is TRBV29-1 and J is TRBJ2-7; a possible D gene is TRBD1 (5 bases). This CDR3 region has 13 residues. CDR1 SQVTM and CDR2 ANQGSEA come from the germline V gene. The V gene lost 8 bases and the J gene lost 2 bases, with 16 bases spanning the gap. CDR3 amino acids: CSLGPAHPYEQYF. DNA for the CDR3: TGCAGCTTGGGGCCAGCTCACCCCTACGAGCAGTACTTC.

This chain connects TRBV5-5 to TRBJ2-5; D is possibly TRBD1 or TRBD2 (5 bases each). This CDR3 region has 15 residues. Between the trimmed V and J ends, which lost 2 bases and 5 bases, there was a span of 16 bases. CDR1 and CDR2 from the germline V gene are SGHKS and YYEKEE (reference sequence). For the CDR3, the DNA is TGTGCCAGCAGCTTACAGCAGGGACCCTATGAGACCCAGTACTTC. This encodes CASSLQQGPYETQYF.

V usage is TRBV5-1 and J usage is TRBJ1-2, with D perhaps TRBD1 (5 bases). The CDR3 has 17 residues. The V gene lost 4 bases and the J gene lost 2 bases, with 21 bases spanning the gap. Germline CDR1 reads SGHRS; CDR2 reads YFSETQ. CDR3 loop: CASSPSQNSGANYGYTF. The CDR3 DNA reads TGCGCCAGCAGCCCAAGCCAGAACTCTGGGGCCAACTATGGCTACACCTTC.

The genes are TRBV5-1 and TRBJ1-1; possible D gene TRBD1, 6 bases. CDR3 length: 15 amino acids. Germline V gene lookup returns CDR1 SGHRS and CDR2 YFSETQ. Trimming took off 0 bases at V and 0 bases at J, with 9 bases between the two ends. CDR3 nucleotide sequence: TGCGCCAGCAGCTTGGGGGGGCACATGAACACTGAAGCTTTCTTT. It translates to CASSLGGHMNTEAFF.

Note on this clonotype: Because the CDR3's place on the DNA is in doubt, the DNA is left out and the CDR3 is given as listed by TCRdb. This chain connects TRBV29-1 to TRBJ2-3; the DNA was not compared with TRBD1, the D call given in the table. The CDR3 has 12 residues if both end residues are counted. Germline V gives CDR1 SQVTM, CDR2 ANQGSEA. Here the CDR3 reads CSVGGGNRDGYF.

In this sample, this clonotype turned up many times. V gene TRBV5-1 combines with J gene TRBJ2-7, with D tentatively TRBD2 (5 bases). The ends were cut back, 3 bases at V and 7 bases at J, with 14 bases in the middle. The CDR3 is 13 amino acids. Germline V CDR1 and CDR2: SGHRS, YFSETQ. The CDR3 reads CASSSGPRGEQYF. DNA of the CDR3: TGCGCCAGCAGCTCCGGACCCCGGGGAGAGCAGTACTTC.

Only a few counts were recorded for this clonotype. V gene TRBV28 combines with J gene TRBJ1-5; D not certain. The V end was cut by 3 bases, the J end by 5 bases, with 17 bases between. Germline CDR1 MDHEN, CDR2 SYDVKM. The CDR3 extends over 16 amino acids. The CDR3 DNA is TGTGCCAGCAGTTTGAGTGTTGCCCGGTTTGATCAGCCCCAGCATTTT. Translated: CASSLSVARFDQPQHF.

This clonotype showed up many times. The chain links TRBV4-2 to TRBJ2-7, with 9 bases identical to TRBD2. With 0 bases clipped from V and 4 bases from J, the junction kept 7 bases outside the gene matches. CDR3 size: 16 residues. The germline CDR1 and CDR2 sequences are LGHNA and YNFKEQ. The CDR3 protein is CASSQDRIAGEYEQYF. In DNA form, the CDR3 reads TGTGCCAGCAGCCAAGATAGGATAGCGGGAGAGTACGAGCAGTACTTC.

This clonotype was counted at least ten times. This sequence joins TRBV5-6 and TRBJ1-5; D unresolved. Trimming removed 7 bases from V and 4 bases from J, with 9 bases in between. Per germline, CDR1 SGHDT and CDR2 YYEEEE. The CDR3 has 12 residues. CDR3 sequence reads: CASETRNQPQHF. The CDR3 nucleotides read TGTGCCAGCGAAACACGGAATCAGCCCCAGCATTTT.

The table lists this clonotype with many counts. The chain employs TRBV7-2 and TRBJ2-7; 9 nucleotides match TRBD1. The junction had 5 bases not matched to a gene; V was cut back by 5 bases and J by 3 bases. CDR3 size: 14 residues. Germline CDR1 is SGHTA and CDR2 is FQGNSA. The CDR3 DNA sequence: TGTGCCAGCAGCAAACAGGGGGCGAGCTACGAGCAGTACTTC. Its protein product is CASSKQGASYEQYF.

The V and J genes are TRBV10-3 and TRBJ1-2; D possibly corresponds to TRBD1 (6 bases). Germline values: CDR1 ENHRY, CDR2 SYGVKD. This CDR3 is built from 16 residues. Trimming took off 4 bases at V and 4 bases at J, with 19 bases between the two ends. The CDR3 region is CAISANDRLQGYGYTF. In nucleotides, the CDR3 is TGTGCCATCAGTGCTAACGACAGGCTCCAAGGCTATGGCTACACCTTC.

In its sample, this clonotype was seen many times. J is TRBJ1-2 and V is TRBV28; TRBD1 agrees at 7 bases. From germline, CDR1 is MDHEN and CDR2 SYDVKM. This CDR3 has 12 amino acids. V lost 4 bases to trimming and J lost 8 bases; unmatched junction nucleotides: 4. This CDR3 reads CASSYQGGGYTF. CDR3 bases: TGTGCCAGCAGTTACCAGGGGGGCGGCTACACCTTC.

V is TRBV2 and J is TRBJ2-2, with 10 nucleotides matching TRBD2. J lost 7 bases, V lost 5 bases, and 25 bases had no gene match. This CDR3 contains 21 residues. Germline V gives CDR1 SNHLY, CDR2 FYNNEI. The DNA of the CDR3 is TGTGCCAGCAGTTTTCCGGGACTAGCGACGCGAACGGGGCCTTGGGGCGGGGAGCTGTTTTTT. Amino acids: CASSFPGLATRTGPWGGELFF.

The chain employs TRBV29-1 and TRBJ1-1; D might be TRBD1 (5 bases). Germline CDR1 and CDR2: SQVTM and ANQGSEA. This CDR3 is built from 10 residues. V shed 8 bases and J shed 10 bases, with 14 bases lying between them. The CDR3 DNA follows: TGCAGCTACGGGAGGGGCAGAGCTTTCTTT. It codes for CSYGRGRAFF.

This clonotype was observed many times. The CDR3 DNA is TGTGCCAGCAGTATTTGGTCCTCGGGCACTGAAGCTTTCTTT. Amino acids: CASSIWSSGTEAFF. The V and J genes are TRBV2 and TRBJ1-1; D remains unclear. Trimming took off 5 bases at V and 4 bases at J, with 14 bases between the two ends. From germline, CDR1 is SNHLY and CDR2 FYNNEI. This CDR3 comprises 14 residues.

V gene TRBV7-9 combines with J gene TRBJ1-1; TRBD1 matches 8 bases. CDR1 is SEHNR and CDR2 is FQNEAQ in the germline V gene (reference sequence). V was pared by 5 bases and J by 11 bases, with 13 bases of the junction left unmatched. This CDR3 contains 14 residues. CDR3 sequence reads: CASSSRQGALEAFF. CDR3 DNA: TGTGCCAGCAGCAGCAGGCAGGGGGCTCTGGAGGCTTTCTTT. Together with reference TRBV7-9 and TRBJ1-1, the CDR3 gives the full variable domain: DTGVSQNPRHKITKRGQNVTFRCDPISEHNRLYWYRQTLGQGPEFLTYFQNEAQLEKSRLLSDRFSAERPKGSFSTLEIQRTEQGDSAMYLCASSSRQGALEAFFGQGTRLTVV.